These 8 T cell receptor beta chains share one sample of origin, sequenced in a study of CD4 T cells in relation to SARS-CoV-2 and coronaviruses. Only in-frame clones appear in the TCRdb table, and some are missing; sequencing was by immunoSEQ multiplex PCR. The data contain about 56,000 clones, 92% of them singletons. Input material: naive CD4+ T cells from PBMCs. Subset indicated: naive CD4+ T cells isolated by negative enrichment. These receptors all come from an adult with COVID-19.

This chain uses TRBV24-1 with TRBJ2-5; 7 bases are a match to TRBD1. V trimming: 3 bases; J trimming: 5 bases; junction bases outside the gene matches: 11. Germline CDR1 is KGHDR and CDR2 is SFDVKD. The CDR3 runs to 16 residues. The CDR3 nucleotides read TGTGCCACCAGTGATCTGACAGGGCGGTTGGGGGAGACCCAGTACTTC. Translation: CATSDLTGRLGETQYF.

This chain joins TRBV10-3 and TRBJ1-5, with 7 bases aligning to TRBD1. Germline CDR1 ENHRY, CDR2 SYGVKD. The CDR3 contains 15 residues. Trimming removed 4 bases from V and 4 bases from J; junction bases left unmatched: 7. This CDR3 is CAISAGQEGNQPQHF. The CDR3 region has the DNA TGTGCCATCAGTGCTGGACAGGAGGGGAATCAGCCCCAGCATTTT.

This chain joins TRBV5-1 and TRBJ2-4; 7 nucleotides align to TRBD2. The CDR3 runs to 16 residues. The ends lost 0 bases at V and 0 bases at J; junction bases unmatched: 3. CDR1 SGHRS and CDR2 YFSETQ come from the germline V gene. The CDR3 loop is CASSLGLAGAKNIQYF. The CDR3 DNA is TGCGCCAGCAGCTTGGGGTTAGCGGGAGCCAAAAACATTCAGTACTTC.

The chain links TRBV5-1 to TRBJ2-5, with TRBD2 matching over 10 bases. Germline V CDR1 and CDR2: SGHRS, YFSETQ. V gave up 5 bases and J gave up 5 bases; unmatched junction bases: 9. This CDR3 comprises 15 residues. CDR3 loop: CASSHGLAEAETQYF. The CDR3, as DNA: TGCGCCAGCAGTCACGGACTAGCGGAGGCTGAGACCCAGTACTTC.

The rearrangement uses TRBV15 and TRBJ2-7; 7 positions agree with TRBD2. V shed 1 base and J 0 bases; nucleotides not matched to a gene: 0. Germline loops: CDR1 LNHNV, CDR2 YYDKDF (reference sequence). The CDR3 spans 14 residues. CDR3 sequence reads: CATSRGGSSYEQYF. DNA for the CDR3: TGTGCCACCAGCAGAGGCGGGAGCTCCTACGAGCAGTACTTC.

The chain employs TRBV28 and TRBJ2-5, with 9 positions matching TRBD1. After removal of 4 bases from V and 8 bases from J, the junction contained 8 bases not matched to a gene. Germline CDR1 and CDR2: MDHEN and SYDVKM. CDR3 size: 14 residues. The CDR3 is CASSSLDRGGTQYF. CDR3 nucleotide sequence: TGTGCCAGCAGTTCACTTGACAGGGGGGGAACCCAGTACTTC. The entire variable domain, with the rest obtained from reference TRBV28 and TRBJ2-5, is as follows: DVKVTQSSRYLVKRTGEKVFLECVQDMDHENMFWYRQDPGLGLRLIYFSYDVKMKEKGDIPEGYSVSREKKERFSLILESASTNQTSMYLCASSSLDRGGTQYFGPGTRLLVL.

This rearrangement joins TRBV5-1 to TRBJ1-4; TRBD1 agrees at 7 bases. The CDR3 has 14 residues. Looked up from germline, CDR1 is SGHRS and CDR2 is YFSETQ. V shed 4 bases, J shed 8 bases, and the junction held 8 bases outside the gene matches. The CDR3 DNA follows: TGCGCCAGCAGCACAGGGGACACTGAGGAAAAACTGTTTTTT. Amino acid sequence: CASSTGDTEEKLFF.

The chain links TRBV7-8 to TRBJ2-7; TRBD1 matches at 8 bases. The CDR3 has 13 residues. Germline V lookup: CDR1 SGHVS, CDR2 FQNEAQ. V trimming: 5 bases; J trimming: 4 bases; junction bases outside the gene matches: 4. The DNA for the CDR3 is TGTGCCAGCAGCCCCCAGGGGGCATACGAGCAGTACTTC. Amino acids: CASSPQGAYEQYF.